These 20 T cell receptor beta chains were all obtained from the same sample, sequenced in a study of T-cell reconstitution after alpha-beta-depleted transplantation in children. This sample's TCRbeta library carried unique molecular identifier barcodes. TCRdb itself ran the PCR reads through MiXCR, one entry per CDR3 protein. Found here are 450,000 to 600,000 distinct CDR3 sequences, around 16% of them singletons; the top ten hold about 3.1%. Sequencing was performed on PBMCs from the stem cell graft donor, taken from the stem cell graft. These receptors were taken from a human donor who donated a stem cell graft to a child with acute lymphoblastic leukemia.

The rearrangement uses TRBV6-1 and TRBJ2-1; D call uncertain. Germline V CDR1 and CDR2: MNHNS, SASEGT. The CDR3 length is 16 residues. V was cut by 4 bases and J by 0 bases, with 13 bases left in between. The CDR3 DNA follows: TGTGCCAGCAGTGCTTGGACCGTGAGCTCCTACAATGAGCAGTTCTTC. Amino acid sequence: CASSAWTVSSYNEQFF.

The J gene is TRBJ2-1, the V gene TRBV5-1, with D unresolved. The germline CDR1 and CDR2 sequences are SGHRS and YFSETQ. Trimming cost V 0 bases and J 5 bases, with 12 bases left between them. The CDR3 runs 15 residues. The CDR3 DNA reads as TGCGCCAGCAGCTTGGGGTGGACCAGCAACAATGAGCAGTTCTTC. This codes for CASSLGWTSNNEQFF.

The V call is TRBV5-6, the J call TRBJ2-2; no definite D call. V lost 4 bases, J lost 3 bases, and 13 bases lay in between. The germline CDR1 and CDR2 sequences are SGHDT and YYEEEE. This CDR3 contains 15 residues. Here the CDR3 DNA reads TGTGCCAGCAGCCCCGGATTATCAGACACCGGGGAGCTGTTTTTT. Translating gives CASSPGLSDTGELFF.

The J gene is TRBJ2-7, the V gene TRBV4-1; 11 bases match TRBD2. V dropped 1 base and J dropped 2; count of bases not matched to a gene: 4. This CDR3 region has 16 residues. The germline V gene has CDR1 MGHRA and CDR2 YSYEKL. Written as DNA, the CDR3 is TGCGCCAGCAGCCAAGCGGTGACTAGCGGGACCTACGAGCAGTACTTC. Translating it yields CASSQAVTSGTYEQYF.

This clonotype was counted between two and nine times. The rearrangement links TRBV20-1 to TRBJ2-4, with D uncertain. The V and J ends lost 3 bases and 0 bases respectively, with 9 bases between them. CDR1 and CDR2 (germline): DFQATT, SNEGSKA (reference sequence). The length of the CDR3 is 14 residues. The CDR3 spells CSASIRLAKNIQYF. The CDR3 coding sequence is TGCAGTGCTAGTATTAGATTAGCCAAAAACATTCAGTACTTC.

The chain uses TRBV15 and TRBJ2-3, with 8 bases fitting TRBD1. The CDR3 consists of 16 residues. CDR1 LNHNV and CDR2 YYDKDF come from the germline V gene (reference sequence). J lost 1 base, V lost 0 bases, and 3 bases had no gene match. The DNA of the CDR3 is TGTGCCACCAGCAGAGATGCGACAGGGGGCACAGATACGCAGTATTTT. This encodes CATSRDATGGTDTQYF.

The rearrangement joins TRBV10-2 to TRBJ1-5, with D perhaps TRBD1 (6 bases). V gave up 6 bases and J gave up 0 bases, with 9 bases separating them. Germline CDR1 and CDR2: WSHSY and SAAADI. CDR3 length: 14 residues. CDR3 sequence (DNA): TGCGCCAGCAGCCCGGACAGTAGCAATCAGCCCCAGCATTTT. The encoded protein is CASSPDSSNQPQHF.

V is TRBV7-3 and J is TRBJ2-7; possibly TRBD1 for D (6 bases). Germline V lookup: CDR1 SGHTA, CDR2 FQGTGA. Trimming took 5 bases from V and 7 from J, leaving 24 bases between them. The CDR3 runs 16 residues. DNA for the CDR3: TGTGCCAGCAGCGATTCGGTACAGGGTGGTACAGAAGAGCAGTACTTC. It encodes CASSDSVQGGTEEQYF.

There are a few counts of this clonotype. This rearrangement joins TRBV11-2 to TRBJ1-1; TRBD1 matches 11 bases. Per germline, CDR1 SGHAT and CDR2 FQNNGV. J was trimmed by 2 bases and V by 5 bases; bases with no gene match: 10. CDR3 length equals 17 residues. The CDR3 loop is CASSRLGTGGPNTEAFF. CDR3 in DNA: TGTGCCAGCAGCCGATTGGGGACAGGGGGGCCCAACACTGAAGCTTTCTTT. Full variable domain (remainder filled in from reference TRBV11-2 and TRBJ1-1): EAGVAQSPRYKIIEKRQSVAFWCNPISGHATLYWYQQILGQGPKLLIQFQNNGVVDDSQLPKDRFSAERLKGVDSTLKIQPAKLEDSAVYLCASSRLGTGGPNTEAFFGQGTRLTVV.

A few counts support this clonotype. V usage is TRBV27 and J usage is TRBJ2-1, with D uncertain. This CDR3 contains 14 residues. The V gene's germline CDR1 is MNHEY and CDR2 SMNVEV (reference sequence). Trimming stripped 3 bases from V and 2 bases from J, with 8 bases between. Here the CDR3 DNA reads TGTGCCAGCAGTTTCGGGTCGCCCTACAATGAGCAGTTCTTC. This codes for CASSFGSPYNEQFF.

This chain joins TRBV15 and TRBJ2-6; 7 positions match TRBD1. The CDR3 has 17 residues. In germline, CDR1 is LNHNV, CDR2 YYDKDF (reference sequence). V dropped 4 bases and J dropped 3; count of bases not matched to a gene: 9. The CDR3 DNA reads TGTGCCACCAGCAACAGACAGGGTCTCGGTGGGGCCAACGTCCTGACTTTC. Protein sequence: CATSNRQGLGGANVLTF.

This clonotype was counted between two and nine times. The chain is built from TRBV10-3 and TRBJ1-1; D might be TRBD1 (5 bases). The V gene's germline CDR1 is ENHRY and CDR2 SYGVKD. The CDR3 is 15 amino acids. Trimming took 2 bases from V and 5 from J, leaving 15 bases between them. The DNA of the CDR3 is TGTGCCATCAGTGAGACAACCCGGGGGAGGACTGAAGCTTTCTTT. Translation gives CAISETTRGRTEAFF.

Notes on this clonotype: This sequence may be a read error, since a much larger clone differs from it by one base. The CDR3, as DNA: TGTGCCAGCACAGATGTAGGGGGGTACAATCAGCAGTTCTTC. This encodes CASTDVGGYNQQFF. This rearrangement joins TRBV6-1 to TRBJ2-1; D possibly matches TRBD1 or TRBD2 (6 bases each). This CDR3 comprises 14 residues. Germline CDR1 is MNHNS and CDR2 is SASEGT.

This clonotype was seen only a few times. The chain couples TRBV9 to TRBJ1-1, with unresolved D. The V end lost 0 bases, the J end lost 0 bases, and 9 bases lay between the germline ends. The CDR3 runs 15 residues. Germline-derived CDR1 and CDR2 are SGDLS and YYNGEE. CDR3 in DNA: TGTGCCAGCAGCGTAGCGTCGGGGATGAACACTGAAGCTTTCTTT. Translating it yields CASSVASGMNTEAFF.

This clonotype was detected only a few times. The rearrangement joins TRBV19 to TRBJ2-1; TRBD2 agrees at 7 bases. This CDR3 contains 17 residues. Trimming at V came to 4 bases and at J to 0 bases, leaving 9 bases not matched to a gene. CDR1 LNHDA and CDR2 SQIVND come from the germline V gene (reference sequence). CDR3 DNA sequence: TGTGCCAGTAGTAGTTTTTTGCGGGGGAGCTCCTACAATGAGCAGTTCTTC. It is translated as CASSSFLRGSSYNEQFF.

This rearrangement joins TRBV15 to TRBJ2-5; D gene ambiguous. Trimming removed 3 bases at V and 1 base at J, with 0 bases between. Germline V gene lookup returns CDR1 LNHNV and CDR2 YYDKDF (reference sequence). This CDR3 is built from 11 residues. The CDR3 here is CATSSQETQYF. CDR3 nucleotides: TGTGCCACCAGCAGCCAAGAGACCCAGTACTTC.

This chain links TRBV12-3 or TRBV12-4 with TRBJ2-5; 9 bases are a match to TRBD2. This CDR3 contains 15 residues. The ends lost 8 bases at V and 5 bases at J; junction bases unmatched: 12. The CDR3 DNA sequence: TGTGCCAGCTCCCAGGTAGCGGGAGAGCTGGAGACCCAGTACTTC. Its protein product is CASSQVAGELETQYF.

The chain employs TRBV10-1 and TRBJ1-2; D is perhaps TRBD1 (5 bases). Germline V gene data show CDR1 as WNHNN and CDR2 as SYGVQD (reference sequence). V was trimmed by 9 bases and J by 2 bases, leaving 10 bases between them. The CDR3 covers 12 residues. As DNA, the CDR3 is TGCGCCAGGTTTGGGGGGAACTATGGCTACACCTTC. It is translated as CARFGGNYGYTF.

V usage is TRBV20-1 and J usage is TRBJ2-1, with D tentatively TRBD2 (6 bases). Germline-derived CDR1 and CDR2 are DFQATT and SNEGSKA (reference sequence). The CDR3 is 15 residues long. V was clipped by 6 bases and J by 5 bases, with 20 bases between them. The CDR3 reads CSAPRRGLSNNEQFF. CDR3 DNA sequence: TGCAGTGCCCCCCGTAGGGGACTCTCAAACAATGAGCAGTTCTTC.

This clonotype was detected only a few times. The chain employs TRBV13 and TRBJ2-1; TRBD2 matches 12 bases. V dropped 3 bases and J dropped 15; count of bases not matched to a gene: 12. The germline CDR1 and CDR2 sequences are PRHDT and FYEKMQ (reference sequence). The CDR3 has 15 amino acids. The CDR3 is CASSFPTSGRKAGFF. CDR3 DNA: TGTGCCAGCAGCTTTCCTACTAGCGGGAGGAAGGCCGGGTTCTTC.